The T cell receptor beta chain under discussion was sequenced for a study of radiotherapy plus CTLA-4 blockade in lung cancer. Study information: For roughly 19% of patients, objective responses occurred, and just over 30% had disease control. Overall study results and limits: TCR clones of tumor origin grew in blood after radiotherapy plus ipilimumab.

This table comes from immunoSEQ multiplex PCR, and its TCRdb copy is limited to in-frame clones, with some not included. The sample includes over 100,000 clones, 81% seen only once; the top ten take roughly 3.1%. J was trimmed by 8 bases and V by 4 bases; bases with no gene match: 13. The CDR3 covers 17 residues. Germline V gene lookup returns CDR1 SEHNR and CDR2 FQNEAQ (reference sequence). Regarding this clone: What it recognizes is unknown.

The specimen was peripheral blood, collected from a patient treated with radiotherapy plus ipilimumab. This chain connects TRBV7-9 to TRBJ2-2, with 10 bases fitting TRBD1. The origin of this receptor is a human donor with non-small cell lung cancer that progressed on radiotherapy plus ipilimumab. Some clones in this sample may be carry-over from other donors' samples. The CDR3 sequence is CASSSPPGQGISGELFF. In DNA form, the CDR3 reads TGTGCCAGCAGCTCCCCCCCGGGACAGGGGATTTCGGGGGAGCTGTTTTTT.